This is a list of T cell receptor beta chains from one sample in a study of blood T cell repertoires in COVID-19. Only in-frame clones appear in the TCRdb table, and some are missing; sequencing was by immunoSEQ multiplex PCR. Of about 300,000 clones listed, about four fifths are singletons. The sequenced sample was peripheral blood. The source is a human donor with COVID-19, enrolled during active disease. The donor label of this sample is uncertain. The CDR3 runs from the conserved cysteine through the conserved F or W. A D gene is named only where the DNA matches it firmly. Clone size, where shown, is once, few, many, or a class for clones that have expanded.

>-|TRBJ1-5|TRBD1|TRBV18
TGTGCCAGCTCACCCTTACAGGGGAATCAGCCCCAGCATTTT
CASSPLQGNQPQHF
>once|TRBJ2-7|TRBD2|TRBV5-4
TGTGCCAGCAGCTCCGGACTAGCGGGAGCCTACGAGCAGTACTTC
CASSSGLAGAYEQYF
>-|TRBJ1-6|TRBD1|TRBV19
TGTGCCAGTAGTGTCGACAGGGGGAATTCACCCCTCCACTTT
CASSVDRGNSPLHF
>-|TRBJ2-1|TRBD1|TRBV9
TGTGCCAGCAGGCCGCCGGGACAGGGGGCGAATGAGCAGTTCTTC
CASRPPGQGANEQFF
>-|TRBJ1-2|-|TRBV28
TGTGCCAGCAGTTTCTCCCCGAACCCACTTAACTATGGCTACACCTTC
CASSFSPNPLNYGYTF
>once|TRBJ1-6|-|TRBV7-6
TGTGCCAGCAGCCAAGGGAGGGAAGAAGATTCACCCCTCCACTTT
CASSQGREEDSPLHF
>-|TRBJ2-2|TRBD2|TRBV6-5
TGTGCCAGCAAACCACTAGCGGGAGGGTCCGGGGAGCTGTTTTTT
CASKPLAGGSGELFF
>-|TRBJ1-3|TRBD1|TRBV30
TGTGCCTGGAACTACGCCGGGACAGCTGGAAACACCATATATTTT
CAWNYAGTAGNTIYF
>once|TRBJ1-3|TRBD1|TRBV5-1
TGCGCCAGCAGCCAAGGGACAGGGGTTGGAAACACCATATATTTT
CASSQGTGVGNTIYF
>-|TRBJ1-1|TRBD1|TRBV5-1
TGCGCCAGCAGCGCCACAGGGGGCCCCACTGAAGCTTTCTTT
CASSATGGPTEAFF
>-|TRBJ2-7|TRBD2|TRBV9
TGTGCCAGCAGCCGCTCGGGCGGGGGGCGAGGGTACGAGCAGTACTTC
CASSRSGGGRGYEQYF
>-|TRBJ2-1|TRBD2|TRBV4-3
TGCGCCAGCAGCCAAAGGTCTAGCGGGAGGCCCCGGGATGAGCAGTTCTTC
CASSQRSSGRPRDEQFF
>-|TRBJ1-6|-|TRBV21-1
TGTGCCAGCAGCAAAAAGAACTCCCGGTCCTATAATTCACCCCTCCACTTT
CASSKKNSRSYNSPLHF
>-|TRBJ2-3|-|TRBV24-1
TGTGCCACCAGTGATTCTAGGGGCGGCCTAGGCACAGATACGCAGTATTTT
CATSDSRGGLGTDTQYF
>-|TRBJ2-7|-|TRBV7-9
TGTGCCAGCAGCTTAGGGGGCCGCGGTGCCTACGAGCAGTACTTC
CASSLGGRGAYEQYF
>-|TRBJ2-4|-|TRBV2
TGTGCCAGCAGTGAAGCGCGGATGAGGGCCTCAGACATTCAGTACTTC
CASSEARMRASDIQYF
>few|TRBJ1-3|TRBD1|TRBV5-1
TGCGCCAGCAGCTTGGAAGGGACAGGGATAATATCGGACACCATATATTTT
CASSLEGTGIISDTIYF
>-|TRBJ2-7|-|TRBV27
TGTGCCAGCAGTCCTAGCCCGAGGTCCGGGCCGTACGAGCAGTACTTC
CASSPSPRSGPYEQYF
>-|TRBJ1-2|TRBD1|TRBV28
TGTGCCAGCAGTTTCAGGGGGCTTATGGGAGGCTACACCTTC
CASSFRGLMGGYTF
>few|TRBJ2-1|TRBD2|TRBV27
TGTGCCAGCAGTTTAACTAGCGGGAGGAGGCGGGGTGAGCAGTTCTTC
CASSLTSGRRRGEQFF
>-|TRBJ1-5|-|TRBV5-1
TGCGCCAGCAGCCCAGACAGGTATCAGCCCCAGCATTTT
CASSPDRYQPQHF
>-|TRBJ2-3|-|TRBV11-3
TGTGCCAGCAGCCCGCAGGGTCATCACACACAAGATACGCAGTATTTT
CASSPQGHHTQDTQYF
>few|TRBJ2-7|-|TRBV28
TGTGCCAGCAGTTTAGGGACTGCGAGCGAGCAGTACTTC
CASSLGTASEQYF
>-|TRBJ1-4|TRBD1|TRBV28
TGTGCCAGCAGAGATACGCCTCAGGGGGCTAATGAAAAACTGTTTTTT
CASRDTPQGANEKLFF
>-|TRBJ2-1|-|TRBV27
TGTGCCAGTCAGGGGGGCAGGGGCCGGGTTTTTGTTGAGCAGTTCTTC
CASQGGRGRVFVEQFF
>-|TRBJ2-7|-|TRBV6-5
TGTGCCAGCAGTCTCTCGACGGGTGCCGAGCAGTACTTC
CASSLSTGAEQYF
>few|TRBJ2-2|TRBD2|TRBV28
TGTGCCAGCAGTTTATACGGAATAGCGGGAGGCACCGGGGAGCTGTTTTTT
CASSLYGIAGGTGELFF
>-|TRBJ1-2|-|TRBV5-5
TGTGCCAGCAGCTTAGAGGTGCAAAACTATGGCTACACCTTC
CASSLEVQNYGYTF
>-|TRBJ2-4|TRBD2|TRBV28
TGTGCCAGCACCTTTAGGCTAGCGGCCCCAGACATTCAGTACTTC
CASTFRLAAPDIQYF
>-|TRBJ1-5|-|TRBV28
TGTGCCAGCACGACGGGGAATCAGCCCCAGCATTTT
CASTTGNQPQHF
>-|TRBJ1-1|-|TRBV28
TGTGCCAGCAGTTTGGATACAGGGCTGTCCGTTGAAGCTTTCTTT
CASSLDTGLSVEAFF
>-|TRBJ1-1|-|TRBV9
TGTGCCAGCAGCGCCACAAGTATCACTGAAGCTTTCTTT
CASSATSITEAFF
>few|TRBJ2-1|TRBD2|TRBV5-1
TGCGCCAGCAGCTTGGGACTAGCGGGAATTGCAGGGGAATTCTTC
CASSLGLAGIAGEFF
>once|TRBJ2-7|TRBD1|TRBV12-3/TRBV12-4
TGTGCCAGCAGTTTCCCGGGACAGGGGGAGCAGTACTTC
CASSFPGQGEQYF
>-|TRBJ2-1|-|TRBV10-3
TGTGCCATCAGTGTATTGGCGGCGGCTGAGCAGTTCTTC
CAISVLAAAEQFF
>-|TRBJ2-7|TRBD2|TRBV5-4
TGTGCCAGCAGCCTTGGGGTACGACTAGCGGGTCCCGGGTACGAGCAGTACTTC
CASSLGVRLAGPGYEQYF
>-|TRBJ1-1|-|TRBV28
TGTGCCAGCACCACACCCCGGGGTGCCGGGCGGGCTGAAGCTTTCTTT
CASTTPRGAGRAEAFF
>-|TRBJ2-7|TRBD1|TRBV5-6
TGTGCCAGCAGCCCCCGGGACAGGGGGCGCGAGCAGTACTTC
CASSPRDRGREQYF
>-|TRBJ2-1|TRBD2|TRBV19
TGTGCCAGTACCAGAAGGACCAGCGGGAGCGTTAATGAGCAGTTCTTC
CASTRRTSGSVNEQFF
>-|TRBJ2-2|TRBD1|TRBV5-1
TGCGCCAGCAGCTTGCAGGCCCAGGGGGCAACCGGGGAGCTGTTTTTT
CASSLQAQGATGELFF
>-|TRBJ2-3|-|TRBV5-1
TGCGCCAGCAGCTTGGAGCCGGTGGGCACAGATACGCAGTATTTT
CASSLEPVGTDTQYF
>-|TRBJ1-3|-|TRBV2
TGTGCCAGCAGCCCTAGGCGGAACTCTGGAAACACCATATATTTT
CASSPRRNSGNTIYF
>-|TRBJ2-1|TRBD2|TRBV5-1
TGCGCCAGCAGCTTGGATGTGACTAGCGGATACAATGAGCAGTTCTTC
CASSLDVTSGYNEQFF